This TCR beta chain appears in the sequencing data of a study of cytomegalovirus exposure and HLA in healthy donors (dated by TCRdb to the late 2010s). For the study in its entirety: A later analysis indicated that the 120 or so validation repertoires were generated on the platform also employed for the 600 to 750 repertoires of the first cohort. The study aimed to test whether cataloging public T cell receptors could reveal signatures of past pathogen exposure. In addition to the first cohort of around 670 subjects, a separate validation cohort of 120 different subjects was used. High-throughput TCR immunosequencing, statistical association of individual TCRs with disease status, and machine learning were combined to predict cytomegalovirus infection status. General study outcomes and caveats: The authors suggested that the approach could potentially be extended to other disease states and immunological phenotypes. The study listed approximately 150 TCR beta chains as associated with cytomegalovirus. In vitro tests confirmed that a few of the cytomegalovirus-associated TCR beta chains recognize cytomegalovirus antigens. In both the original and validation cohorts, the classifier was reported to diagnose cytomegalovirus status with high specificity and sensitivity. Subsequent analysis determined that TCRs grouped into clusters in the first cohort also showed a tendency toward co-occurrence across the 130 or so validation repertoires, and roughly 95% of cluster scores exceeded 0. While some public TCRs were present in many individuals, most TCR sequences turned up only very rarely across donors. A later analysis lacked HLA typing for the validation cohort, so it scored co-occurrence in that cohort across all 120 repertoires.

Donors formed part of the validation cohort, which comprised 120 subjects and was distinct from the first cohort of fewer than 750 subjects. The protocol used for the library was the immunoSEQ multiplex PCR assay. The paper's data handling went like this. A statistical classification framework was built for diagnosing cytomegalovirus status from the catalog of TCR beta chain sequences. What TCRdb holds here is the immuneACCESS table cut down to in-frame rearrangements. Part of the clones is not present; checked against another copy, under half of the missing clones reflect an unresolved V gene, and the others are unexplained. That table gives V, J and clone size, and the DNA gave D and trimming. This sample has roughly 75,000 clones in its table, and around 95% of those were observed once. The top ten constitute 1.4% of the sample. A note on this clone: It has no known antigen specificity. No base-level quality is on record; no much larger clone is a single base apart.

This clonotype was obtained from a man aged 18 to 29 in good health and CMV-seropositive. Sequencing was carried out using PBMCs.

This receptor carries the CDR3 CASQGQGVGNTIYF. Read as DNA, the sequence is TGCGCCAGCCAAGGACAGGGGGTAGGAAACACCATATATTTT. The chain couples TRBV5-1 to TRBJ1-3, with TRBD1 matching 10 junction bases. For CDR1 and CDR2, the germline V gene lists SGHRS and YFSETQ. Here V drops 7 bases and J drops 4 bases, and the junction holds 5 bases not matched to any gene. Spanning cysteine to phenylalanine, the CDR3 consists of 14 amino acids. The DNA shown is the 42-base CDR3, in frame from base 1.